This T cell receptor (beta chain) was identified in a study of blood T cells in healthy people across ages. General study findings and limits: What prevented conclusive comparison of naive and antigen-experienced cells was that PBMCs were unsorted.

Each individual donor underwent a draw of ten milliliters of peripheral blood. Notes on this clonotype: Its antigen remains unidentified.

The CDR3 sequence is 16 residues long. Germline CDR1 reads DFQATT; CDR2 reads SNEGSKA (reference sequence). V was pared by 2 bases and J by 2 bases, with 5 bases of the junction left unmatched. Using a J-beta primer mix together with a sample-barcoded 5' primer, a second PCR was run for roughly 6 to 11 cycles. The template-switch adaptor was a 5' adaptor with 12 random nucleotides. It tagged each cDNA molecule. Using its own MiXCR run on the 5' RACE reads, TCRdb lists one record per CDR3 protein. The sample contains 890,000 or so distinct CDR3 sequences, about 62% of which appear only once. The sequence was obtained from a man aged 30 to 39 in good health. The chain couples TRBV20-1 to TRBJ1-5, with 11 bases matching TRBD1. Sequenced material: blood. The CDR3: CSARRGQGAGNQPQHF. CDR3 nucleotides: TGCAGTGCTAGACGCGGACAGGGGGCTGGCAATCAGCCCCAGCATTTT.